The rows below give T cell receptor beta chains drawn from one sample of a study of blood T cell repertoires in COVID-19. Assay: immunoSEQ multiplex PCR; the TCRdb copy retains only in-frame clones and omits some. Among 50,000 to 65,000 clones listed, almost 90% were seen once. Sequencing used peripheral blood. These receptors came from a man in his fifties or sixties with acute or convalescent COVID-19. The CDR3 runs from the conserved cysteine through the conserved F or W. A D gene is named only where the DNA matches it firmly.

>TRBV18|-|TRBJ1-5
CASSTTDSWNQPQHF
>TRBV12-5|TRBD1|TRBJ1-6
CASGILTRGSYNSPLHF
>TRBV13|-|TRBJ2-5
CASSLGPETQYF
>TRBV9|-|TRBJ2-1
CASSVSSAHEQFF
>TRBV2|-|TRBJ1-3
CASGSEGIGNTIYF
>TRBV30|TRBD2|TRBJ2-7
CAWSVLRTSGRVQYF
>TRBV10-3|-|TRBJ1-3
CAIGEGRNTIYF
>TRBV29-1|TRBD2|TRBJ2-7
CSVEASGSPEQYF
>TRBV5-1|-|TRBJ1-5
CASSLEGTENQPQHF
>TRBV5-1|-|TRBJ2-2
CASSLDSVGELFF
>TRBV7-6|TRBD2|TRBJ2-7
CASSPGSLAGGTAQYF
>TRBV21-1|-|TRBJ2-5
CASSKGNPSGIQETQYF
>TRBV30|TRBD1|TRBJ1-1
CAWRPGGGEAFF
>TRBV5-1|-|TRBJ2-5
CASAPRREETQYF
>TRBV7-9|TRBD1|TRBJ1-3
CASSPWTGDFGNTIYF
>TRBV5-1|-|TRBJ2-3
CASNGGSDTQYF
>TRBV28|TRBD1|TRBJ1-2
CASSATGVYGYTF
>TRBV3-1/TRBV3-2|-|TRBJ1-6
CASSQFPGNSPLHF
>TRBV3-1/TRBV3-2|TRBD2|TRBJ2-7
CASSQGLATTYEQYF
>TRBV5-1|TRBD2|TRBJ2-3
CASSLAGGSDTQYF
>TRBV30|-|TRBJ1-3
CAWNGGAGNTIYF
>TRBV2|-|TRBJ2-2
CASSDGGLVRYPGELFF
>TRBV28|-|TRBJ1-5
CASSLGGNSNQPQHF
>TRBV9|TRBD1|TRBJ2-1
CASSGRDRGRTNEQFF
>TRBV5-1|TRBD2|TRBJ2-7
CASSSGASGGVDEQYF
>TRBV6-5|TRBD1|TRBJ1-1
CASVQFRGRGDEAFF
>TRBV27|TRBD1|TRBJ2-7
CASRETGAYEQYF
>TRBV9|-|TRBJ1-2
CASEQNYGYTF
>TRBV19|TRBD2|TRBJ2-1
CASSASGKAGEQFF
>TRBV5-1|TRBD2|TRBJ2-1
CASSPGGLASYNEQFF
>TRBV28|-|TRBJ1-4
CASSLVQGEKLFF
>TRBV5-1|TRBD1|TRBJ2-7
CASSHGTGGTYEQYF
>TRBV27|TRBD2|TRBJ2-1
CASTNGASGVGAHNEQFF
>TRBV9|-|TRBJ1-3
CASSVGASSGNTIYF
>TRBV27|TRBD1|TRBJ1-2
CASSPRTGVGYTF
>TRBV18|-|TRBJ2-5
CASSPLDSSQETQYF